Each of the 27 T cell receptor beta chains below was sequenced from the same sample in a study of blood T cell repertoires in COVID-19. This table comes from immunoSEQ multiplex PCR, and its TCRdb copy is limited to in-frame clones, with some not included. The sample has around 40,000 clones, 70% to 90% seen once. Sequenced input: peripheral blood. Receptor source: a man aged 55-75 years with COVID-19, enrolled during active disease.

The chain joins TRBV5-5 to TRBJ1-1, with a possible D match to TRBD1 (6 bases). The CDR3 covers 16 residues. V shed 0 bases and J shed 0 bases, with 12 bases lying between them. Germline-derived CDR1 and CDR2 are SGHKS and YYEKEE (reference sequence). The chain's CDR3 is CASSLGLGTLNTEAFF. In nucleotides, the CDR3 is TGTGCCAGCAGCTTGGGGTTGGGGACACTGAACACTGAAGCTTTCTTT.

This clone was observed a handful of times. The V call is TRBV14, the J call TRBJ1-2, with TRBD1 matching over 8 bases. V was pared by 4 bases and J by 4 bases, with 5 bases of the junction left unmatched. Germline V gene data show CDR1 as SGHDN and CDR2 as FVKESK. The CDR3 has 14 residues. CDR3 bases: TGTGCCAGCAGCCCCGTGACAGGGGTCTATGGCTACACCTTC. Residues: CASSPVTGVYGYTF.

The chain employs TRBV29-1 and TRBJ1-2; TRBD1 aligns across 12 bases. The CDR3 covers 15 residues. CDR1 and CDR2 (germline): SQVTM, ANQGSEA. The V segment lost 3 bases and the J segment 8 bases; nucleotides outside the gene matches: 10. CDR3 in DNA: TGCAGCGTTGACGGGGTGGGACAGGGGGCGACCGGCTACACCTTC. Amino acid sequence: CSVDGVGQGATGYTF.

This chain connects TRBV23-1 to TRBJ2-5, with a weak D call TRBD1 (6 bases). TRBV23-1 is labeled an ORF, and its function is uncertain. V was trimmed by 7 bases and J by 0 bases, leaving 18 bases between them. There are 16 residues in the CDR3. CDR3: CASTPITGPHQETQYF. The CDR3 nucleotides read TGCGCCAGCACACCAATTACAGGGCCCCACCAAGAGACCCAGTACTTC.

A note on this clone: An end of the junction differs from the germline gene, which may be a read error. This chain connects TRBV7-7 to TRBJ2-3, with unresolved D. This CDR3 has 14 amino acids. Germline-derived CDR1 and CDR2 are SSHAT and FNYEAQ (reference sequence). The CDR3 sequence is CASSLSTTTDTQYF. As DNA, the CDR3 is TGTGCTAGCAGCTTATCAACTACTACAGATACGCAGTATTTT.

The chain has TRBV21-1 and TRBJ2-6; the table gives TRBD1 as D, unverified against the DNA. TRBV21-1 is tagged as a pseudogene. This CDR3 has 17 residues. Here the CDR3 DNA reads TGTGCCTGGACAGGGTCCACCTCAGTTTGTGGGGCCAACGTCCTGACTTTC. Amino acids: CAWTGSTSVCGANVLTF.

The rearrangement joins TRBV7-2 to TRBJ2-5; 7 nucleotides align to TRBD2. Germline lookup yields CDR1 SGHTA and CDR2 FQGNSA. Trimming at V came to 8 bases and at J to 3 bases, leaving 9 bases not matched to a gene. This CDR3 comprises 14 residues. CDR3 region: CASSTGGLKETQYF. CDR3 bases: TGTGCCAGCTCTACGGGGGGACTGAAAGAGACCCAGTACTTC.

Concerning this clone: Different DNA sequences within this sample yield the same CDR3. V usage is TRBV11-2 and J usage is TRBJ1-2; D may be TRBD1 (5 bases). The CDR3 extends over 15 amino acids. The germline V and J ends were trimmed by 5 bases and 7 bases, with 20 bases remaining between them. The germline V gene has CDR1 SGHAT and CDR2 FQNNGV. CDR3 sequence reads: CASSNLGAGMGGYTF. DNA for the CDR3: TGTGCCAGCAGCAATTTAGGGGCGGGGATGGGTGGCTACACCTTC.

The chain combines TRBV28 with TRBJ1-1; D unclear. Trimming left V 5 bases short and J 9 bases short, with 16 bases between. Germline V CDR1 and CDR2: MDHEN, SYDVKM. The CDR3 extends over 13 amino acids. The DNA of the CDR3 is TGTGCCAGCAGTCAGCCCACGGACGGGAAAGCTTTCTTT. Amino acid sequence: CASSQPTDGKAFF.

This clone turned up a few times. This chain links TRBV28 with TRBJ1-5; possibly TRBD1 for D (5 bases). Looked up from germline, CDR1 is MDHEN and CDR2 is SYDVKM. Trimming pared 3 bases from V and 4 bases from J, leaving 10 bases between. This CDR3 comprises 14 residues. CDR3 sequence (DNA): TGTGCCAGCAGTTTCGTGACAGTTAATCAGCCCCAGCATTTT. Its translation is CASSFVTVNQPQHF.

V usage is TRBV7-9 and J usage is TRBJ2-5, with TRBD1 identical over 9 bases. The CDR3 is 14 amino acids. V trimming: 1 base; J trimming: 5 bases; junction bases outside the gene matches: 2. Germline values: CDR1 SEHNR, CDR2 FQNEAQ (reference sequence). The CDR3 is CASSLVTGGETQYF. The CDR3 coding sequence is TGTGCCAGCAGCTTAGTGACAGGGGGGGAGACCCAGTACTTC.

This clone was recorded once. For the CDR3, the DNA is TGCGCCAGCAGCCAAGGCCGGGGAAACGAGCAGTACTTC. This gives the protein CASSQGRGNEQYF. This chain uses TRBV4-3 with TRBJ2-7; maybe TRBD2 (5 bases). The V gene's germline CDR1 is LGHNA and CDR2 YSLEER. V lost 1 base and J 5 bases, leaving 9 bases between the germline ends. The CDR3 sequence is 13 residues long.

The chain uses TRBV4-3 and TRBJ1-5; D not resolved. V was trimmed by 4 bases and J by 6 bases, leaving 16 bases between them. This CDR3 contains 15 residues. Per germline, CDR1 LGHNA and CDR2 YSLEER. The CDR3: CASSPTASRSQPQHF. CDR3 bases: TGCGCCAGCAGCCCAACCGCCAGTAGGAGTCAGCCCCAGCATTTT.

This chain joins TRBV25-1 and TRBJ1-2; D unclear. The CDR3 consists of 13 residues. V was pared by 2 bases and J by 0 bases, with 4 bases between. The germline V gene encodes CDR1 MGHDK and CDR2 SYGVNS. CDR3 in DNA: TGTGCCAGCAGTGAAACAACTAACTATGGCTACACCTTC. It yields the protein CASSETTNYGYTF.

This clone was seen a single time. The J gene is TRBJ2-1, the V gene TRBV24-1; 9 bases are shared with TRBD2. The CDR3 runs to 17 residues. V lost 3 bases and J lost 4; bases outside the gene matches: 9. Germline loops: CDR1 KGHDR, CDR2 SFDVKD. CDR3 sequence: CATSDPSPAGGYNEQFF. The CDR3 coding sequence is TGTGCCACCAGTGATCCCTCCCCGGCGGGAGGGTACAATGAGCAGTTCTTC.

V and J are TRBV18 and TRBJ1-2; 10 bases match TRBD1. The CDR3 consists of 16 residues. Unmatched junction bases numbered 10, after V lost 1 base and J lost 8 bases. Germline CDR1 reads KGHSH; CDR2 reads LQKENI. CDR3 amino acids: CASSPLRDRGVEGYTF. CDR3 bases: TGTGCCAGCTCACCACTTCGGGACAGGGGAGTAGAGGGCTACACCTTC.

The chain is built from TRBV7-9 and TRBJ1-1, with 7 bases fitting TRBD1. V dropped 11 bases and J dropped 0; count of bases not matched to a gene: 9. This CDR3 comprises 14 residues. Germline assignment: CDR1 SEHNR and CDR2 FQNEAQ (reference sequence). The CDR3 sequence is CADRDNLMNTEAFF. As DNA, the CDR3 is TGTGCCGACAGGGACAACCTCATGAACACTGAAGCTTTCTTT. Filled out from reference TRBV7-9 and TRBJ1-1, the complete variable domain reads DTGVSQNPRHKITKRGQNVTFRCDPISEHNRLYWYRQTLGQGPEFLTYFQNEAQLEKSRLLSDRFSAERPKGSFSTLEIQRTEQGDSAMYLCADRDNLMNTEAFFGQGTRLTVV.

The chain recombines TRBV2 with TRBJ2-7, with 9 positions matching TRBD1. V lost 8 bases to trimming and J lost 5 bases; unmatched junction nucleotides: 13. Germline V gives CDR1 SNHLY, CDR2 FYNNEI. CDR3 length: 15 residues. CDR3 sequence reads: CASCFYSGQGNEQYF. The CDR3 DNA follows: TGTGCCAGCTGTTTTTATTCGGGACAGGGCAACGAGCAGTACTTC.

The V gene is TRBV2, the J gene TRBJ1-5; 9 bases fit TRBD1. The germline CDR1 and CDR2 sequences are SNHLY and FYNNEI. CDR3 length equals 15 residues. The V and J ends lost 4 bases and 4 bases, in that order; junction bases with no gene match: 5. For the CDR3, the DNA is TGTGCCAGCAGTGGGGACAGGGTGGGGAATCAGCCCCAGCATTTT. It encodes CASSGDRVGNQPQHF.

V gene TRBV28 combines with J gene TRBJ1-6; D is perhaps TRBD1 (6 bases). With 6 bases removed from V and 7 bases from J, the gap between germline ends came to 19 bases. CDR3 size: 16 residues. Looked up from germline, CDR1 is MDHEN and CDR2 is SYDVKM. CDR3 sequence (DNA): TGTGCCAGCAGGGACCGCGCAGGACAGCGCAATTCACCCCTCCACTTT. This sequence encodes CASRDRAGQRNSPLHF.

This rearrangement joins TRBV5-1 to TRBJ2-7, with a tentative D call TRBD1 (6 bases). Trimming took off 0 bases at V and 6 bases at J, with 16 bases between the two ends. CDR1 SGHRS and CDR2 YFSETQ come from the germline V gene. This CDR3 is built from 15 residues. This chain's CDR3 is CASSLVPSQGTEQYF. The DNA of the CDR3 is TGCGCCAGCAGCTTGGTTCCGTCACAGGGAACCGAGCAGTACTTC. Based on the CDR3 plus reference TRBV5-1 and TRBJ2-7, the full variable domain is KAGVTQTPRYLIKTRGQQVTLSCSPISGHRSVSWYQQTPGQGLQFLFEYFSETQRNKGNFPGRFSGRQFSNSRSEMNVSTLELGDSALYLCASSLVPSQGTEQYFGPGTRLTVT.

This clone appeared once. The rearrangement joins TRBV10-3 to TRBJ1-1; no firm D call. In germline, CDR1 is ENHRY, CDR2 SYGVKD. V was pared by 0 bases and J by 1 base, with 6 bases between. This CDR3 spans 14 amino acids. CDR3 in DNA: TGTGCCATCAGTGAGTCGGGAGCGAACACTGAAGCTTTCTTT. Translated: CAISESGANTEAFF.

This rearrangement joins TRBV7-2 to TRBJ2-7; the match to TRBD2 covers 7 bases. The junction had 8 bases not matched to a gene; V was cut back by 8 bases and J by 1 base. CDR1 SGHTA and CDR2 FQGNSA come from the germline V gene. The CDR3 contains 14 residues. CDR3 amino acids: CASGSLAASYEQYF. CDR3 nucleotide sequence: TGTGCCAGCGGGTCCCTAGCGGCTTCCTACGAGCAGTACTTC. The full variable domain, completed using reference TRBV7-2 and TRBJ2-7, is GAGVSQSPSNKVTEKGKDVELRCDPISGHTALYWYRQSLGQGLEFLIYFQGNSAPDKSGLPSDRFSAERTGGSVSTLTIQRTQQEDSAVYLCASGSLAASYEQYFGPGTRLTVT.

The chain carries TRBV7-2 and TRBJ2-7; 11 positions match TRBD1. Trimming cost V 5 bases and J 4 bases; bases outside gene matches: 4. Germline CDR1 reads SGHTA; CDR2 reads FQGNSA. CDR3 length equals 14 residues. The CDR3 loop reads CASSGGQGAYEQYF. CDR3 DNA sequence: TGTGCCAGCAGCGGAGGACAGGGGGCATACGAGCAGTACTTC. The entire variable domain, with the rest obtained from reference TRBV7-2 and TRBJ2-7, is as follows: GAGVSQSPSNKVTEKGKDVELRCDPISGHTALYWYRQSLGQGLEFLIYFQGNSAPDKSGLPSDRFSAERTGGSVSTLTIQRTQQEDSAVYLCASSGGQGAYEQYFGPGTRLTVT.

The V gene is TRBV6-6, the J gene TRBJ1-1; D is undetermined. With 7 bases removed from V and 6 bases from J, the gap between germline ends came to 9 bases. This CDR3 comprises 11 residues. The germline V gene has CDR1 MNHNY and CDR2 SVGAGI (reference sequence). The CDR3 loop reads CASTLGAEAFF. In DNA, the CDR3 is TGTGCCAGCACCCTCGGGGCTGAAGCTTTCTTT.

On this clone itself: The sample holds other DNA sequences that translate to the same CDR3. The chain uses TRBV27 and TRBJ2-2; 7 nucleotides match TRBD2. The CDR3 covers 15 residues. Germline CDR1 MNHEY, CDR2 SMNVEV (reference sequence). The V and J ends lost 2 bases and 5 bases, in that order; junction bases with no gene match: 5. The CDR3 loop reads CASSLRQGGTGELFF. As DNA, the CDR3 is TGTGCCAGCAGTTTAAGGCAGGGAGGGACCGGGGAGCTGTTTTTT.

This clone has only one observation. V usage is TRBV3-1 (or the pseudogene TRBV3-2) and J usage is TRBJ2-3, with D perhaps TRBD2 (6 bases). Deletions cut 5 bases from V and 2 bases from J, with 11 bases between. The CDR3 runs 14 residues. CDR1 is LGHDT and CDR2 is YNNKEL in the germline V gene (reference sequence). As DNA, the CDR3 is TGTGCCAGCAGCGAGAGGAGGGCCACAGATACGCAGTATTTT. Its translation is CASSERRATDTQYF.